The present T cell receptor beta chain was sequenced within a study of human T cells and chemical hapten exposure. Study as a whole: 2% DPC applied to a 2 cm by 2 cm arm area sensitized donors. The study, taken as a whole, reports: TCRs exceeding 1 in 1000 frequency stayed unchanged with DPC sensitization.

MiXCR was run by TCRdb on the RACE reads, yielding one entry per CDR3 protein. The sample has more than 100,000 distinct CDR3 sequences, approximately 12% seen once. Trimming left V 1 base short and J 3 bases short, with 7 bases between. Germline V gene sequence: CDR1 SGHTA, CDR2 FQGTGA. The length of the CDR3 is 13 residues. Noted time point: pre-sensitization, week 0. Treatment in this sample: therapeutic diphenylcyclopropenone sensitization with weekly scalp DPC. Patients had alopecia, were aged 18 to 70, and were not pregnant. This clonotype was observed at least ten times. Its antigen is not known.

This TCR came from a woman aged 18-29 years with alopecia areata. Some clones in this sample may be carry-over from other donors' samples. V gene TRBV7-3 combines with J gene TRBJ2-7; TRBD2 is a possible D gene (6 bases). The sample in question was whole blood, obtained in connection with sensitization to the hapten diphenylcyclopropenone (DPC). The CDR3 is CASSLSGDYEQYF. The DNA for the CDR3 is TGTGCCAGCAGCTTAAGCGGGGACTACGAGCAGTACTTC.